The clone carrying this TCR beta chain was counted many times. Antigen unknown. This entry is derived from a study of T cells in Graves' hyperthyroidism and ophthalmopathy. Whole-study findings and limits: Most expanded thyroid clonotypes above 0.001 also appeared in blood. Ophthalmopathy onset followed model prediction by a median approximately seven months.

The trim removed 3 bases at V and 7 bases at J, leaving 10 bases unmatched. The CDR3 is 15 residues long. Germline V gene data show CDR1 as DFQATT and CDR2 as SNEGSKA (reference sequence). No ophthalmopathy progression within 18 months constituted stable Graves' hyperthyroidism. Regions amplified from RNA transcripts were the TCR beta CDR3 regions. The HTBI primer set drove a first-round RT-PCR of the TCR CDR3. MiXCR was run by TCRdb on the multiplex PCR reads, yielding one entry per CDR3 protein. The sample consists of about 520,000 distinct CDR3 sequences, under 25% of them appearing once. The sequenced sample was blood. The clonotype was recovered from a man aged 18 to 30 with Graves' hyperthyroidism. The V and J genes are TRBV20-1 and TRBJ1-2; 11 bases line up with TRBD1. The CDR3 nucleotides read TGCAGTGCTAGTCGGACAGGGGGCGCCCTAAGTGGCTACACCTTC. This encodes CSASRTGGALSGYTF.